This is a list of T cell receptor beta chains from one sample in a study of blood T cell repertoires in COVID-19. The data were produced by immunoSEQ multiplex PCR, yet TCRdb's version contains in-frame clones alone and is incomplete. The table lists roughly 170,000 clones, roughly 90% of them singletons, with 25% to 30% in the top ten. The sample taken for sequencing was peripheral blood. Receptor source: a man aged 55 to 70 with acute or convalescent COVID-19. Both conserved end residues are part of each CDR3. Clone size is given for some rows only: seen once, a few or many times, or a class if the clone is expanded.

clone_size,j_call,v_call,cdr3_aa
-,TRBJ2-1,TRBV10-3,CAISEPGQGQYNEQFF
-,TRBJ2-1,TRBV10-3,CAISDRTSGQNEQFF
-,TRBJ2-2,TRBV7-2,CASSFTGGAITGELFF
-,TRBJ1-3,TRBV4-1,CASSQEGVRSGNTIYF
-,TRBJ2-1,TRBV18,CASLPDLGRYNEQFF
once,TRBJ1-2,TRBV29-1,CSVGGGYGYTF
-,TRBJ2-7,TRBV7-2,CASSSDRGTYEQYF
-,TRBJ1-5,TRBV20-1,CSASEGGQPQHF
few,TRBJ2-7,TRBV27,CASSFGNRGLAGTGEQYF
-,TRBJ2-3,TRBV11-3,CASSSRLAGFTDTQYF
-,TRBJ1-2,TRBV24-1,CATSDLSGGVDIYTF
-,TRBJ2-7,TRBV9,CASSRQGPSYEQYF
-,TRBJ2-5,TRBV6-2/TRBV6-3,CASSPGTAQETQYF
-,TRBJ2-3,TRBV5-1,CASSLARIAPTYADTQYF
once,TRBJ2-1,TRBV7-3,CASSLLAFNEQFF
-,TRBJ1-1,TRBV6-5,CASSRGGTEAFF
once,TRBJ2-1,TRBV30,CAWSWSSGYNEQFF
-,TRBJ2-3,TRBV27,CASSKLGGQGTDTQYF
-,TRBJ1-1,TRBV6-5,CASSYNRVTEAFF
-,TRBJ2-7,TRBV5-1,CASSLPGNEQYF
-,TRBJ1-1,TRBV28,CASSLRGGTEAFF
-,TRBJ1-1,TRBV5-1,CASSLSGGNTEAFF
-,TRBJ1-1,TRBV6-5,CASSADSFTEAFF
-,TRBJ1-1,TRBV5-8,CASSPRTGRNTEAFF
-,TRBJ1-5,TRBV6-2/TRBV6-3,CASSYSRGGSNQPQHF
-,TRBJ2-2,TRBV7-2,CASSERQGIGELFF
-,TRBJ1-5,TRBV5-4,CASSLGGWNQPQHF
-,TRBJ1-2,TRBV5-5,CASSLYDRANYGYTF
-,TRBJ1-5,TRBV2,CASTVGVPEPQHF
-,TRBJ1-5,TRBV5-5,CASSFDRGGQPQHF
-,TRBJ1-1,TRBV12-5,CASGLRGGTEAFF
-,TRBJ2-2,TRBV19,CASSTLRGYTGELFF
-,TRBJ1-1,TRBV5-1,CASSWGTGVTEAFF
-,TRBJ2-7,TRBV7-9,CASSQPGLAGTYEQYF
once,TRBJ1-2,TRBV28,CASIPDGGGYTF
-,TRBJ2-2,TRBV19,CASSIEARAYTGELFF
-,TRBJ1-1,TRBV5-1,CASSSRTGNTEAFF
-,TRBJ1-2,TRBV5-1,CASSFEPGINYGYTF
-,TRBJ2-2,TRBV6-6,CASSYPGSGELFF
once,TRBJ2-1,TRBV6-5,CASSRDRGPDNEQFF
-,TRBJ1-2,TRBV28,CASKGVNYGYTF
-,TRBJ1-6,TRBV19,CASRGTGARSPLHF
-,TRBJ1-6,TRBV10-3,CAISPPYSSPLHF
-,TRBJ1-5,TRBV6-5,CASSPGRPQHF
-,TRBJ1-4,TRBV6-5,CASTGQVPEKLFF
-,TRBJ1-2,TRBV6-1,CASSEPPRPTGLIYGYTF
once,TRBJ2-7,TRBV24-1,CATSDSGTGGTYEQYF
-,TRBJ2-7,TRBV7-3,CASSLLAGGEQYF
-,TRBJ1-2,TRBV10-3,CAISPSDGYTF
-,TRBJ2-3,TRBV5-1,CASSVLAARDRYLTDTQYF
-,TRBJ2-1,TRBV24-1,CATSDPGLAVAFF
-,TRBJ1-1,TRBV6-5,CASSRTANTEAFF
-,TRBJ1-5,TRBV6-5,CASSYSIQGPQHF
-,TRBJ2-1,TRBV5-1,CASSHIQGYNEQFF
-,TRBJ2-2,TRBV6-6,CASSRTGTNTGELFF